The rows below give T cell receptor beta chains drawn from one sample of a study of Ad26.COV2.S vaccination and SARS-CoV-2 variants. Data came from immunoSEQ multiplex PCR; TCRdb stores just in-frame clones and leaves some out. The data show about 370,000 clones, with 75% to 90% seen just once and 1.5% to 2% held by the top ten. The input for sequencing was peripheral blood, taken in a trial of Ad26.COV2.S vaccine versus placebo. These receptors came from a person between 18 and 65 years old who received the Ad26.COV2.S COVID-19 vaccine or a placebo. Each CDR3 is given without its conserved first and last residue. A D gene is named only where the DNA matches it firmly.

J gene	D gene	V gene	CDR3 protein
TRBJ2-3	NA	TRBV10-3	AISDRGPADTQY
TRBJ1-5	NA	TRBV6-5	ASRADYSNQPQH
TRBJ1-5	TRBD1	TRBV7-9	ASSLGWGQGARDQPQH
TRBJ1-4	TRBD1	TRBV6-5	ASRQGAEKLF
TRBJ2-3	TRBD2	TRBV5-1	ASSSRTPGGVSTDTQY
TRBJ2-2	NA	TRBV5-1	ASSETGNTGELF
TRBJ1-2	TRBD1	TRBV2	ASSGVDRVGYGYT
TRBJ2-5	NA	TRBV28	ASSNTSPELLETQY
TRBJ1-3	NA	TRBV13	ASSYRISGNTIY
TRBJ2-1	NA	TRBV14	ASSQEGPAQF
TRBJ2-3	NA	TRBV4-2	ASSQDTGLSTDTQY
TRBJ2-2	NA	TRBV5-4	ASSPTGNTGELF
TRBJ2-7	TRBD1	TRBV15	ATRQGAYEQY
TRBJ2-3	NA	TRBV28	ASTDGGGTQY
TRBJ1-5	NA	TRBV28	ASSYPWGTIKTQPQH
TRBJ2-1	TRBD2	TRBV7-2	ASSSTMTSLKQF
TRBJ2-3	NA	TRBV20-1	SASSGSSTDTQY
TRBJ2-7	NA	TRBV3-1/TRBV3-2	ASSLRNPGEQY
TRBJ2-6	NA	TRBV2	ASRLSGHLSGANVLT
TRBJ2-1	NA	TRBV29-1	SVELALGYNEQF
TRBJ1-3	NA	TRBV10-3	AISGTGAGSGNTIY
TRBJ2-2	NA	TRBV13	ASSWDRGELF
TRBJ2-1	NA	TRBV6-5	ATKGGSWDNEQF
TRBJ2-6	NA	TRBV11-2	ATQKKEGAGANVLT
TRBJ1-2	TRBD1	TRBV28	ASSPPQGAYGYT
TRBJ2-7	TRBD1	TRBV5-1	ASSGTGGSYEQY
TRBJ2-3	TRBD2	TRBV29-1	SVGLAGGRDTQY
TRBJ2-3	TRBD2	TRBV5-1	ASSWGTSDFTDTQY
TRBJ1-1	TRBD1	TRBV5-4	ASSSGQVSTEAF
TRBJ1-5	NA	TRBV27	ASRGGGGHSNQPQH
TRBJ1-5	NA	TRBV10-3	AISEEGPQPQH
TRBJ2-7	NA	TRBV5-1	ASSLDRPYEQY
TRBJ2-7	TRBD2	TRBV5-1	ASSSGLVVLHEQY
TRBJ2-7	TRBD2	TRBV2	ASLGLAGVQEQY
TRBJ1-4	TRBD1	TRBV19	ASSKMTGGLEKLF
TRBJ1-5	NA	TRBV2	ASSLEGRGNQPQH
TRBJ2-3	NA	TRBV27	ASSLRTLDTQY
TRBJ2-7	TRBD2	TRBV7-8	ASSKGLAGVGEQY
TRBJ1-6	NA	TRBV3-1/TRBV3-2	ASSQGRLGYSPLH
TRBJ1-1	NA	TRBV27	ASSSLKNTEAF
TRBJ2-7	TRBD2	TRBV5-6	ASSGLAAGYEQY
TRBJ2-7	NA	TRBV6-1	ASSEISDAYEQY
TRBJ2-7	NA	TRBV5-1	ASSLLGGRILYEQY
TRBJ2-3	NA	TRBV4-2	ASSQDNVDTQY
TRBJ2-6	NA	TRBV28	ASSLSARGSGANVLT
TRBJ2-7	NA	TRBV29-1	SPPGGEQY
TRBJ2-7	TRBD2	TRBV28	ASGLAGGLSYEQY
TRBJ2-3	TRBD1	TRBV13	ASSTRTGGGSDTQY
TRBJ2-7	NA	TRBV19	ASNTRVGSEQY
TRBJ1-1	NA	TRBV6-5	ASSTTQGADEAF
TRBJ2-5	NA	TRBV7-7	ASSPYTAGAETQY